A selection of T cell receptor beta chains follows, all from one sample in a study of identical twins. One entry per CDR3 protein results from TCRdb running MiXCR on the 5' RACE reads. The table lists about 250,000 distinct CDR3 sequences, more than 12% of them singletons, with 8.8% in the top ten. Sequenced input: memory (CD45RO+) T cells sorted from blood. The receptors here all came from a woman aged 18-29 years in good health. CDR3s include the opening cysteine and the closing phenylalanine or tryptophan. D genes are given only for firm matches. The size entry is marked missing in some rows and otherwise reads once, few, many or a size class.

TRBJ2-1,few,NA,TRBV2,CAGTRNSNEQFF,TGCGCCGGGACCCGGAATAGCAATGAGCAGTTCTTC
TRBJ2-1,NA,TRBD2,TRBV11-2,CASSSHGLAGGGSNEQFF,TGTGCCAGCAGCTCACATGGACTAGCGGGAGGGGGTTCCAATGAGCAGTTCTTC
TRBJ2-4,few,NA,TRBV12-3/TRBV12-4,CASSLHRGVQYF,TGTGCCAGCAGTCTCCACCGGGGTGTTCAGTACTTC
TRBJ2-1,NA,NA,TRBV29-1,CGVVPTTGEQFF,TGCGGCGTTGTACCCACTACGGGTGAGCAGTTCTTC
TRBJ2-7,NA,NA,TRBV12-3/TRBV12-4,CASSSSLWGLYEQYF,TGTGCCAGCAGCTCATCCCTCTGGGGCCTGTACGAGCAGTACTTC
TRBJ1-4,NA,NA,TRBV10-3,CAISEGLSEKLFF,TGTGCCATCAGTGAGGGTTTGAGTGAAAAACTGTTTTTT
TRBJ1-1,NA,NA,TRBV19,CASSPGTPNTEAFF,TGTGCCAGTAGTCCCGGGACTCCGAACACTGAAGCTTTCTTT
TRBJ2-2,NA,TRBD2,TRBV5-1,CASSITLAATGELFF,TGCGCCAGCAGTATCACCCTAGCGGCCACCGGGGAGCTGTTTTTT
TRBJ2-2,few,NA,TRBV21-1,CASSHRVTGELFF,TGTGCCAGCAGCCACAGGGTCACCGGGGAGCTGTTTTTT
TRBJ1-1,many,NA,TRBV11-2,CASSLAFGNTEAFF,TGTGCCAGCAGCTTAGCATTCGGGAACACTGAAGCTTTCTTT
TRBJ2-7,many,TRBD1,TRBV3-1,CASSHRGYEQYF,TGTGCCAGCAGTCACAGGGGCTACGAGCAGTACTTC
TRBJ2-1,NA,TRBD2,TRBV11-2,CASSLDLAGGLNEQFF,TGTGCCAGCAGCTTAGATCTAGCGGGGGGTCTTAATGAGCAGTTCTTC
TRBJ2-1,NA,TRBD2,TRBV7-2,CASSGSSGKALNEQFF,TGTGCCAGCAGCGGATCTAGCGGGAAGGCCCTCAATGAGCAGTTCTTC
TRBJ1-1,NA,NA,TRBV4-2,CASTGPTEAFF,TGTGCCAGCACCGGGCCCACTGAAGCTTTCTTT
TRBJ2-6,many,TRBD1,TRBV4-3,CASSPQGAVGANVLTF,TGCGCCAGCAGCCCACAGGGGGCGGTTGGGGCCAACGTCCTGACTTTC
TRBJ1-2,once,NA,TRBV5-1,CASSFDGTSGYYGYTF,TGCGCCAGCAGCTTCGACGGGACATCAGGGTACTATGGCTACACCTTC
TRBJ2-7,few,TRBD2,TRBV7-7,CASSPLPSGRANKNEQYF,TGTGCCAGCAGCCCTCTGCCCAGCGGGAGGGCCAATAAAAACGAGCAGTACTTC
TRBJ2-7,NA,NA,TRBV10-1,CASGGAGVLYEQYF,TGCGCCAGCGGGGGCGCGGGAGTTCTGTACGAGCAGTACTTC
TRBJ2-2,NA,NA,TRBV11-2,CASSFRENLGELFF,TGTGCCAGCAGCTTTCGGGAGAACCTCGGGGAGCTGTTTTTT
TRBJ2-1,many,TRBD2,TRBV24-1,CATSEGLAGGNEQFF,TGTGCCACCAGTGAAGGACTAGCGGGAGGCAATGAGCAGTTCTTC
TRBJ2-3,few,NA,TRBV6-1,CASRLQGGWGTRATDTQYF,TGTGCCAGCAGACTACAAGGCGGCTGGGGTACGAGGGCCACAGATACGCAGTATTTT
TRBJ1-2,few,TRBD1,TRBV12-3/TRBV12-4,CASTPTGTGSVGTF,TGTGCCAGCACCCCAACCGGGACAGGGAGTGTTGGCACCTTC
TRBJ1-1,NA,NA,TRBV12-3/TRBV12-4,CATDKWGARVNTEAFF,TGTGCCACCGACAAATGGGGGGCGCGGGTGAACACTGAAGCTTTCTTT
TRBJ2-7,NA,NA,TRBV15,CATSRGWESEQYF,TGTGCCACCAGCAGAGGGTGGGAATCCGAGCAGTACTTC
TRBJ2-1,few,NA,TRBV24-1,CATSDLVEQFF,TGTGCCACCAGTGATTTGGTTGAGCAGTTCTTC
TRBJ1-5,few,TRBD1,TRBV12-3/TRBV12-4,CASSSTGTGYQPQHF,TGTGCCAGCAGTTCCACCGGGACAGGGTATCAGCCCCAGCATTTT
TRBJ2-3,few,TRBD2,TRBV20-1,CSAKVAGGWFTDTQYF,TGCAGTGCTAAAGTAGCGGGGGGGTGGTTTACAGATACGCAGTATTTT
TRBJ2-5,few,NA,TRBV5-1,CASSLVIWAEGGQETQYF,TGCGCCAGCAGCTTGGTAATCTGGGCGGAAGGGGGCCAAGAGACCCAGTACTTC
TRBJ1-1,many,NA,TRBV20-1,CSARDLRDTEAFF,TGCAGTGCTAGAGATCTCAGGGACACTGAAGCTTTCTTT
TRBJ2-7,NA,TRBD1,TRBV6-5,CASSYTRTGSHEQYF,TGTGCCAGCAGTTACACCCGGACAGGGAGCCACGAGCAGTACTTC
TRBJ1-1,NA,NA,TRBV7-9,CASSLDDFEAFF,TGTGCCAGCAGCTTAGACGACTTTGAAGCTTTCTTT
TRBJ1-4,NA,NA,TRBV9,CASSVGKANEKLFF,TGTGCCAGCAGCGTAGGGAAAGCTAATGAAAAACTGTTTTTT
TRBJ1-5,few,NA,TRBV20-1,CSAKTVSNQPQHF,TGCAGTGCAAAGACTGTTAGCAATCAGCCCCAGCATTTT
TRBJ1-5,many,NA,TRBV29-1,CSAGLGSNQPQHF,TGCAGCGCCGGACTCGGGAGCAATCAGCCCCAGCATTTT
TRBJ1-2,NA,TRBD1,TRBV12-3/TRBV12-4,CASSLAWTGSGYTF,TGTGCCAGCAGTTTAGCCTGGACAGGGAGTGGCTACACCTTC
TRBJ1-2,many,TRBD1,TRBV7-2,CASSLQGARSGYTF,TGTGCCAGCAGCTTACAGGGGGCGAGGTCTGGCTACACCTTC
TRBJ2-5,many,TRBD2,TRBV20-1,CSAQGLAGQETQYF,TGCAGTGCTCAGGGACTAGCGGGGCAAGAGACCCAGTACTTC
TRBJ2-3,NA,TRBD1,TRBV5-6,CASTGTGGTDTQYF,TGTGCCAGCACCGGGACAGGGGGCACAGATACGCAGTATTTT
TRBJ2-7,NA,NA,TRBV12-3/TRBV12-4,CASSLHGSYEQYF,TGTGCCAGCAGTTTGCACGGCTCCTACGAGCAGTACTTC
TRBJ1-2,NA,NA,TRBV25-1,CASSTYREGGYTF,TGTGCCAGCAGTACATACAGGGAGGGTGGCTACACCTTC
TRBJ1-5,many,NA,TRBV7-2,CASSLKASNQPQHF,TGTGCCAGCAGCTTAAAGGCTAGCAATCAGCCCCAGCATTTT
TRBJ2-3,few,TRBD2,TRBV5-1,CASSSDFNLAGRRADTQYF,TGCGCCAGCAGCTCCGACTTCAACTTAGCGGGGAGGAGGGCAGATACGCAGTATTTT